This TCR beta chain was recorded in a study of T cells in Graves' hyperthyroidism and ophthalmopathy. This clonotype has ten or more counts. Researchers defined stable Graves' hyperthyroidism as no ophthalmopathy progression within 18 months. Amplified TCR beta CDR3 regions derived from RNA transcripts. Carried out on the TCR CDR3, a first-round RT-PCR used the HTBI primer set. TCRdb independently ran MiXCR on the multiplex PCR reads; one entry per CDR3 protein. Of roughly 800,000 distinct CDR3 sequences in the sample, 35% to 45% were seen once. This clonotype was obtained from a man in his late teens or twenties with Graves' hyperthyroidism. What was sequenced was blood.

CDR3 sequence reads: CASSHAPGQGRSPLHF. As DNA, the CDR3 is TGTGCCAGCAGCCACGCTCCCGGACAGGGACGATCACCCCTCCACTTT. The V and J genes are TRBV13 and TRBJ1-6, with TRBD1 matching over 8 bases. The V gene end was trimmed by 5 bases and the J gene end by 10 bases; junction bases not matched to a gene: 13. CDR3 size: 16 residues. CDR1 and CDR2 (germline): PRHDT, FYEKMQ (reference sequence).